Here is one TCR beta chain with its context. This entry comes from a study of blood T cell repertoires in COVID-19. The CDR3 is 15 amino acids. CDR1 is KGHDR, CDR2 SFDVKD, per germline. J was trimmed by 4 bases and V by 0 bases; bases with no gene match: 2. In the study's own analysis: Reference gene primer amplification in the assay estimated nucleated cell counts. Repertoires were generated with immunoSEQ multiplex PCR, while TCRdb's copy carries only in-frame clones and drops some. Clone size and the V and J calls come from that table; the DNA yielded D and trimming. This sample has about 320,000 clones, with more than 90% found just once.

This chain connects TRBV24-1 to TRBJ2-3; 8 bases are shared with TRBD2. This clonotype was obtained from a man aged 55 to 70 who had recovered from COVID-19. The sample taken for sequencing was PBMCs or T cells enriched from blood (not recorded which). The CDR3 loop is CATSDLALAADTQYF. In DNA form, the CDR3 reads TGTGCCACCAGTGATTTGGCACTAGCGGCAGATACGCAGTATTTT.